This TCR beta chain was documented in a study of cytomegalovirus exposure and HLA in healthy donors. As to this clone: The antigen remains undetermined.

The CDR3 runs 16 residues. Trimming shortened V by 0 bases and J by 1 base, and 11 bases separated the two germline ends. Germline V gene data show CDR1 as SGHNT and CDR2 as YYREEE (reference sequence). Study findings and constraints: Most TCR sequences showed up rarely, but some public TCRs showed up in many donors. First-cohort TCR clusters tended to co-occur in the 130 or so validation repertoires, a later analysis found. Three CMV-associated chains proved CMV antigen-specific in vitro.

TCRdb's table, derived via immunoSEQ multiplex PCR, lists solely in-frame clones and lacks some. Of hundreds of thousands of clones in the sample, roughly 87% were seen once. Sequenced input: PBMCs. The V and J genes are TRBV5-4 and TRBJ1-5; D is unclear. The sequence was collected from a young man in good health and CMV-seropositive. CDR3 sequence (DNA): TGTGCCAGCAGCTTGGGTGGGCCAGACAGCAATCAGCCCCAGCATTTT. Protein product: CASSLGGPDSNQPQHF.